These 30 T cell receptor beta chains were sequenced from one sample in a study of blood T cell repertoires in COVID-19. Using immunoSEQ multiplex PCR, the repertoire was profiled, and TCRdb retains in-frame clones only, with some absent. The table shows 75,000 to 90,000 clones, with 80% occurring only once. What was sequenced was peripheral blood. The source is a woman between 40 and 50 years old with active or convalescent COVID-19.

This chain joins TRBV7-2 and TRBJ1-3, with 8 bases that match TRBD1. This CDR3 has 13 amino acids. After removal of 5 bases from V and 8 bases from J, the junction contained 5 bases not matched to a gene. The germline V gene has CDR1 SGHTA and CDR2 FQGNSA. The CDR3 spells CASSVQGGDTIYF. CDR3 bases: TGTGCCAGCAGCGTACAGGGGGGGGACACCATATATTTT. Combining the CDR3 with reference TRBV7-2 and TRBJ1-3 gives the whole variable domain GAGVSQSPSNKVTEKGKDVELRCDPISGHTALYWYRQSLGQGLEFLIYFQGNSAPDKSGLPSDRFSAERTGGSVSTLTIQRTQQEDSAVYLCASSVQGGDTIYFGEGSWLTVV.

The chain is built from TRBV28 and TRBJ1-5, with D possibly TRBD1 on 5 matching bases. This CDR3 comprises 15 residues. Germline lookup yields CDR1 MDHEN and CDR2 SYDVKM. V was trimmed by 5 bases and J by 2 bases, leaving 13 bases between them. CDR3 nucleotide sequence: TGTGCCAGCAGTCCCTCCGGGGGGGGCAATCAGCCCCAGCATTTT. Its protein product is CASSPSGGGNQPQHF.

This chain joins TRBV29-1 and TRBJ2-7, with D possibly matching TRBD1 (7 bases). The CDR3 consists of 12 residues. Per the germline V gene, CDR1 is SQVTM and CDR2 is ANQGSEA. Trimming stripped 8 bases from V and 5 bases from J, with 16 bases between. The CDR3 coding sequence is TGCAGCTCCCGACAGGGAGGAGACGAGCAGTACTTC. Translated: CSSRQGGDEQYF.

This clone was detected only once. The chain uses TRBV21-1 and TRBJ1-6; TRBD1, the D gene given by the table, was not confirmed from the DNA. TRBV21-1 is reported as a pseudogene. The CDR3 sequence is 19 residues long. The CDR3: CASSRGGRLFLPYNSPLHF. The CDR3 DNA reads as TGTGCCAGCAGCAGAGGGGGTAGGCTCTTCTTACCCTATAATTCACCCCTCCACTTT.

The V gene is TRBV10-2, the J gene TRBJ1-2, with TRBD1 identical over 11 bases. V trimming: 0 bases; J trimming: 7 bases; junction bases outside the gene matches: 7. Germline V gives CDR1 WSHSY, CDR2 SAAADI. The CDR3 is made up of 16 amino acids. DNA for the CDR3: TGCGCCAGCAGTGAGTCCCGGACAGGGGGCCGTGGTGGCTACACCTTC. Translating gives CASSESRTGGRGGYTF.

The V and J genes are TRBV7-9 and TRBJ2-5; no reliable D call. V lost 3 bases and J 3 bases, leaving 14 bases between the germline ends. The germline V gene has CDR1 SEHNR and CDR2 FQNEAQ (reference sequence). The CDR3 is 15 residues long. CDR3 region: CASSFAFGAEETQYF. The CDR3 bases are TGTGCCAGCAGCTTCGCATTCGGAGCCGAAGAGACCCAGTACTTC.

The sample holds one count of this clone. The chain combines TRBV27 with TRBJ2-3, with 12 bases identical to TRBD2. The CDR3 length is 15 residues. Trimming cost V 4 bases and J 5 bases; bases outside gene matches: 4. The germline V gene has CDR1 MNHEY and CDR2 SMNVEV (reference sequence). CDR3 sequence (DNA): TGTGCCAGCAGTTCGGCTAGCGGGAGGGAAGATACGCAGTATTTT. This translates into CASSSASGREDTQYF.

This chain joins TRBV7-2 and TRBJ2-1; a possible D gene is TRBD2 (6 bases). This CDR3 is 13 amino acids long. Germline V gene lookup returns CDR1 SGHTA and CDR2 FQGNSA. V dropped 0 bases and J dropped 7 bases, with 7 bases sitting between them. The DNA for the CDR3 is TGTGCCAGCAGCTTAGCAGGACTAAATGAGCAGTTCTTC. It is translated as CASSLAGLNEQFF. Full variable domain (rest looked up from reference TRBV7-2 and TRBJ2-1): GAGVSQSPSNKVTEKGKDVELRCDPISGHTALYWYRQSLGQGLEFLIYFQGNSAPDKSGLPSDRFSAERTGGSVSTLTIQRTQQEDSAVYLCASSLAGLNEQFFGPGTRLTVL.

In this sample, this clone turned up a few times. The chain is built from TRBV3-1 (or the pseudogene TRBV3-2) and TRBJ2-1; 8 bases are a match to TRBD2. This CDR3 region has 15 residues. Germline lookup yields CDR1 LGHDT and CDR2 YNNKEL (reference sequence). V shed 3 bases and J 10 bases; nucleotides not matched to a gene: 11. The CDR3: CASSHPGLVSSEQFF. For the CDR3, the DNA is TGTGCCAGCAGCCACCCGGGACTAGTTTCATCCGAGCAGTTCTTC.

This chain connects TRBV19 to TRBJ2-2, with D perhaps TRBD2 (6 bases). Deletions cut 5 bases from V and 7 bases from J, with 20 bases between. Germline values: CDR1 LNHDA, CDR2 SQIVND (reference sequence). This CDR3 region has 16 residues. Here the CDR3 reads CASSPGDWRSGGELFF. For the CDR3, the DNA is TGTGCCAGTAGTCCCGGGGACTGGAGATCCGGCGGGGAGCTGTTTTTT.

V gene TRBV2 combines with J gene TRBJ1-2, with D unresolved. Trimming shortened V by 7 bases and J by 1 base, and 7 bases separated the two germline ends. Germline V CDR1 and CDR2: SNHLY, FYNNEI. The CDR3 covers 12 residues. The CDR3 bases are TGTGCCAGCATTGACAATAACTATGGCTACACCTTC. Residues: CASIDNNYGYTF.

V is TRBV28 and J is TRBJ2-7, with 7 nucleotides matching TRBD1. CDR1 is MDHEN, CDR2 SYDVKM, per germline. This CDR3 is 17 amino acids long. J gave up 0 bases and V 5 bases, and 13 bases lay outside the gene matches. CDR3 DNA: TGTGCCAGCAGTCCCAACAGGGGTTACGACTTCTCCTACGAGCAGTACTTC. Its protein product is CASSPNRGYDFSYEQYF. The entire variable domain, with the rest obtained from reference TRBV28 and TRBJ2-7, is as follows: DVKVTQSSRYLVKRTGEKVFLECVQDMDHENMFWYRQDPGLGLRLIYFSYDVKMKEKGDIPEGYSVSREKKERFSLILESASTNQTSMYLCASSPNRGYDFSYEQYFGPGTRLTVT.

The genes are TRBV7-9 and TRBJ2-3; possibly TRBD2 for D (7 bases). The length of the CDR3 is 13 residues. Trimming left V 3 bases short and J 6 bases short, with 10 bases between. Germline V gene sequence: CDR1 SEHNR, CDR2 FQNEAQ (reference sequence). Written as DNA, the CDR3 is TGTGCCAGCAGCTTGGGGGGGCCCGATACGCAGTATTTT. It translates to CASSLGGPDTQYF.

In DNA form, the CDR3 reads TGTGCCAGCAGGCAGGAGGGACCGAGCACAGATACGCAGTATTTT. Translation: CASRQEGPSTDTQYF. This chain links TRBV6-5 with TRBJ2-3; D may be TRBD2 (6 bases). The CDR3 has 15 amino acids. CDR1 MNHEY and CDR2 SVGAGI come from the germline V gene. With 6 bases removed from V and 0 bases from J, the gap between germline ends came to 13 bases.

This rearrangement joins TRBV4-3 to TRBJ1-2, with D perhaps TRBD1 (6 bases). Germline loops: CDR1 LGHNA, CDR2 YSLEER. This CDR3 spans 15 amino acids. V was cut by 0 bases and J by 2 bases, with 10 bases left in between. The CDR3 bases are TGCGCCAGCAGCCAAGAAAGGACAGCGAACTATGGCTACACCTTC. Its protein is CASSQERTANYGYTF.

The rearrangement joins TRBV10-3 to TRBJ2-5; 8 bases are shared with TRBD2. The germline CDR1 and CDR2 sequences are ENHRY and SYGVKD. The CDR3 runs to 14 residues. Trimming removed 3 bases from V and 4 bases from J; junction bases left unmatched: 4. Here the CDR3 reads CAISDTAGVETQYF. The DNA for the CDR3 is TGTGCCATCAGTGATACAGCGGGAGTAGAGACCCAGTACTTC.

The V and J genes are TRBV7-9 and TRBJ1-3; D possibly corresponds to TRBD1 (6 bases). The CDR3 runs to 14 residues. The germline CDR1 and CDR2 sequences are SEHNR and FQNEAQ (reference sequence). V was trimmed by 5 bases and J by 4 bases, leaving 12 bases between them. CDR3 sequence: CASSPWTEGNTIYF. The DNA of the CDR3 is TGTGCCAGCAGCCCCTGGACAGAGGGAAACACCATATATTTT.

The gene calls are TRBV11-3 and TRBJ2-7; D not certain. The V end was cut by 4 bases, the J end by 0 bases, with 19 bases between. Germline values: CDR1 SGHNT, CDR2 YENEEA. CDR3 length equals 17 residues. The CDR3 DNA reads TGTGCCAGCAGCTCAATAATAAGCGCCGATTCCTCCTACGAGCAGTACTTC. Its protein product is CASSSIISADSSYEQYF.

The table lists this clone with many counts. The chain uses TRBV4-3 and TRBJ2-2; no clear D gene. The CDR3 covers 14 residues. Germline assignment: CDR1 LGHNA and CDR2 YSLEER. Trimming left V 3 bases short and J 0 bases short, with 5 bases between. CDR3 DNA: TGCGCCAGCAGCCATAGCCCGAACACCGGGGAGCTGTTTTTT. This sequence encodes CASSHSPNTGELFF.

The chain links TRBV11-3 to TRBJ1-2, with D unresolved. V lost 1 base, J lost 0 bases, and 12 bases lay in between. CDR1 and CDR2 from the germline V gene are SGHNT and YENEEA. The CDR3 spans 16 residues. The CDR3 protein is CASSLVLPSSNYGYTF. In DNA, the CDR3 is TGTGCCAGCAGCTTAGTACTGCCCTCCTCTAACTATGGCTACACCTTC.

The CDR3 loop is CASSWSRGRDTQYF. In DNA form, the CDR3 reads TGTGCCAGCAGTTGGTCCAGGGGAAGAGATACGCAGTATTTT. This chain connects TRBV6-2 or TRBV6-3 to TRBJ2-3; D is possibly TRBD1 (6 bases). The CDR3 loop spans 14 amino acids. The germline CDR1 and CDR2 sequences are MNHEY and SVGEGT. V was clipped by 4 bases and J by 5 bases, with 13 bases between them.

This chain joins TRBV18 and TRBJ2-2, with TRBD1 as a possible D gene (6 bases). Trimming pared 1 base from V and 5 bases from J, leaving 14 bases between. CDR3 length equals 16 residues. CDR1 and CDR2 (germline): KGHSH, LQKENI. This CDR3 is CASSPRGGKDTGELFF. The CDR3, as DNA: TGTGCCAGCTCACCACGAGGGGGAAAGGATACCGGGGAGCTGTTTTTT.

This sequence joins TRBV5-1 and TRBJ1-4; D is uncertain. The germline V and J ends were trimmed by 0 bases and 6 bases, with 9 bases remaining between them. CDR3 length equals 14 residues. Germline V lookup: CDR1 SGHRS, CDR2 YFSETQ. The CDR3 sequence: CASSLDSSDEKLFF. The CDR3 coding sequence is TGCGCCAGCAGCTTGGACAGCTCGGATGAAAAACTGTTTTTT.

The V and J genes are TRBV5-1 and TRBJ2-2, with 8 bases identical to TRBD1. The length of the CDR3 is 14 residues. Germline V gives CDR1 SGHRS, CDR2 YFSETQ. Germline trimming cut 5 bases from V and 3 bases from J; bases unmatched to any gene: 3. In nucleotides, the CDR3 is TGCGCCAGCAGGTCAGGGGGCTACACCGGGGAGCTGTTTTTT. Translated, it gives CASRSGGYTGELFF.

This clone showed up many times. V and J are TRBV7-2 and TRBJ2-7, with 8 bases fitting TRBD1. V trimming: 4 bases; J trimming: 2 bases; junction bases outside the gene matches: 7. The CDR3 has 15 amino acids. CDR1 is SGHTA, CDR2 FQGNSA, per germline. This CDR3 is CASSYPTGATYEQYF. The CDR3 DNA reads as TGTGCCAGCAGCTACCCGACAGGGGCAACCTACGAGCAGTACTTC. The variable domain in full, completed from reference TRBV7-2 and TRBJ2-7, reads GAGVSQSPSNKVTEKGKDVELRCDPISGHTALYWYRQSLGQGLEFLIYFQGNSAPDKSGLPSDRFSAERTGGSVSTLTIQRTQQEDSAVYLCASSYPTGATYEQYFGPGTRLTVT.

The chain couples TRBV30 to TRBJ2-1; TRBD1 matches at 7 bases. Losses at the gene ends were 0 bases for V and 5 bases for J; bases not matched to a gene: 10. The length of the CDR3 is 16 residues. The germline CDR1 and CDR2 sequences are GTSNPN and SVGIG (reference sequence). The CDR3 DNA is TGTGCCTGGAGTGTAACCCGGACAGGATGGCACAATGAGCAGTTCTTC. Translating gives CAWSVTRTGWHNEQFF.

This chain connects TRBV18 to TRBJ1-4; 9 bases fit TRBD1. This CDR3 has 16 amino acids. CDR1 and CDR2 from the germline V gene are KGHSH and LQKENI. Trimming removed 2 bases from V and 2 bases from J; junction bases left unmatched: 3. CDR3 sequence (DNA): TGTGCCAGCTCACCAGCCGGGACAGGGACTAATGAAAAACTGTTTTTT. Amino acids: CASSPAGTGTNEKLFF.

The rearrangement links TRBV2 to TRBJ2-1; D is unclear. CDR3 length: 14 amino acids. Looked up from germline, CDR1 is SNHLY and CDR2 is FYNNEI. The V and J ends lost 3 bases and 6 bases respectively, with 12 bases between them. The CDR3 DNA is TGTGCCAGCAGTGAGGGCTATAGTGGCAATGAGCAGTTCTTC. Translating it yields CASSEGYSGNEQFF.

This chain connects TRBV30 to TRBJ2-7; possibly TRBD2 for D (5 bases). Germline CDR1 is GTSNPN and CDR2 is SVGIG (reference sequence). The CDR3 loop spans 14 amino acids. V gave up 3 bases and J gave up 2 bases, with 14 bases separating them. The DNA for the CDR3 is TGTGCCTGGAGCGCAGGAGGTAAGGCCTACGAGCAGTACTTC. Translation: CAWSAGGKAYEQYF.

The gene calls are TRBV6-5 and TRBJ1-6; D remains ambiguous. Germline V gives CDR1 MNHEY, CDR2 SVGAGI. The ends were cut back, 0 bases at V and 10 bases at J, with 13 bases in the middle. The CDR3 totals 15 residues. The CDR3 DNA reads TGTGCCAGCAGTTACTCGTTCTTAGGAGGATCACCCCTCCACTTT. Protein product: CASSYSFLGGSPLHF.